The entry below gives a single T cell receptor (beta chain) sequence along with its context. This clone was counted a few times. No antigen is known for it. No base quality values were provided; no much bigger clone lies one nucleotide off. The CDR3 measures 14 amino acids from cysteine to phenylalanine. The retained sequence is limited to the CDR3, 42 bases, with the frame set at the first base. The V end loses 7 bases and the J end loses 3 bases, and a stretch of 13 bases separates them. The germline V gene encodes CDR1 MDHEN and CDR2 SYDVKM. Each collaborating institution followed its own protocols to collect whole blood in K2EDTA tubes. For TCRbeta analysis, collaborator samples were shipped as frozen whole blood, as isolated PBMCs, or as DNA extracted from either sample type. The sample belongs to a study of blood T cell repertoires in COVID-19 (dated by TCRdb to about 2020). With respect to the entire study: Collaborator samples came from the United States, Italy and Spain and covered acute and convalescent phases of COVID-19. Where available, HLA class I and class II types were taken from metadata supplied by the sample provider and were not determined by assay-based typing. The prospective study material was composed of cDNA or gDNA derived from T cells, B-cell-depleted T cells, or PBMCs. Samples were obtained from the ongoing ImmuneRACE study (first 160 participants) and from over 1,000 subjects provided by 6 global collaborators. Subjects who had been exposed to COVID-19, were actively infected with it, or had recovered from it provided the deeply sampled blood TCRbeta repertoires that made up the dataset. Sample metadata almost always included a de-identified subject ID, COVID-19 status, age in years and sex. The repertoires were released in a freely available public database meant as a resource for research on the immune response to SARS-CoV-2.

The immunoSEQ Assay, a bias-controlled multiplex PCR, was used to amplify TCRbeta CDR3 regions from genomic DNA. Per the source publication's procedure: Nucleated cell counts per sample were estimated from amplification of reference gene primers within the assay. To quantify the absolute abundance of each unique TCRbeta CDR3 rearrangement, sequence reads were collapsed and filtered. For each sample, productive Simpson clonality was calculated as the square root of Simpson's diversity index across productive rearrangements. The clones in this table, taken by TCRdb from immuneACCESS, are in-frame only. Not every clone is retained; where verified, under half of the shortfall comes from an unresolved V gene, and the cause of the rest is unknown. The V and J calls and clone size were taken over from that table, and D and trimming were inferred from the DNA. Here the sample has fewer than 65,000 clones; roughly 80% occur a single time. Roughly 27% of the sample rests with the top ten.

The paper as a whole reports these results and caveats: The amount of clinical and demographic metadata varied by source and participant and was provided uncurated.

The source of this sequence is a human donor in a cohort sampled during active COVID-19. The V and J segments used are TRBV28 and TRBJ2-1; TRBD1 is a weak D gene call, 5 bases matching. Sequencing used peripheral blood. The CDR3 sequence is CASTLLGVYNEQFF. At the DNA level, the sequence is TGTGCCAGCACCCTCTTAGGGGTCTACAATGAGCAGTTCTTC.